This T cell receptor (beta chain) is from a study of vaccination effects on CD4 cells after COVID-19. Concerning this clone itself: Its antigen remains unknown.

CDR3 length equals 11 residues. Germline-derived CDR1 and CDR2 are GTSNPN and SVGIG (reference sequence). Trimming removed 2 bases from V and 4 bases from J, with 4 bases in between. Produced via immunoSEQ multiplex PCR; TCRdb's table is partial and in-frame only. Of over 8,500 clones in the sample, about 80% were seen once. Cells that had been cultured for ten to eleven days were the source of isolated CD4+ T cells. Every participant took two doses of the BNT162b2 or mRNA-1273 vaccine. The sample consisted of CD4+ T cells from PBMCs cultured without peptide, taken after COVID-19 vaccination. The sequence derives from a human donor who received a COVID-19 vaccine. The chain couples TRBV30 to TRBJ2-3; D unresolved. The CDR3 DNA reads as TGTGCCTGGAGTAACGCAGATACGCAGTATTTT. As protein: CAWSNADTQYF.